These 8 T cell receptor beta chains came from one sample sequenced in a study of control samples from healthy donors and cancer patients (dated by TCRdb to 2019 to 2021). Libraries were built with the immunoSEQ multiplex PCR assay. TCRdb provides this immuneACCESS table in a form limited to in-frame rearrangements. Some clones are lacking; in checked studies, under half of them reflect an unresolved V gene, and why the rest are absent is not known. Across this sample there are 55,000 to 85,000 clones, with over 85% seen only once. The ten largest make up around 19% of the sample. Sequencing was done on a sample of PBMCs. The source of these receptors is a man in his sixties with lung cancer.

This sequence joins TRBV7-2 and TRBJ2-2, with TRBD2 matching over 9 bases. The J segment lost 5 bases and the V segment lost 5 bases, leaving 6 bases of the junction unmatched. The germline V gene has CDR1 SGHTA and CDR2 FQGNSA. This CDR3 is built from 15 residues. The CDR3 reads CASSTLAGVTGELFF. The CDR3 nucleotides are TGTGCCAGCAGCACGTTAGCGGGGGTGACCGGGGAGCTGTTTTTT. The variable domain in full, with the rest retrieved from reference TRBV7-2 and TRBJ2-2, is GAGVSQSPSNKVTEKGKDVELRCDPISGHTALYWYRQSLGQGLEFLIYFQGNSAPDKSGLPSDRFSAERTGGSVSTLTIQRTQQEDSAVYLCASSTLAGVTGELFFGEGSRLTVL.

The chain recombines TRBV27 with TRBJ1-3, with a tentative D call TRBD1 (6 bases). The V end was cut by 4 bases, the J end by 0 bases, with 16 bases between. The CDR3 is 17 residues long. The germline V gene encodes CDR1 MNHEY and CDR2 SMNVEV (reference sequence). CDR3: CASSSLVDRSSGNTIYF. DNA of the CDR3: TGTGCCAGCAGTTCCCTAGTAGACAGGAGCTCTGGAAACACCATATATTTT.

The chain links TRBV19 to TRBJ2-7; D unresolved. CDR1 and CDR2 from the germline V gene are LNHDA and SQIVND (reference sequence). CDR3 length: 16 residues. With 4 bases removed from V and 0 bases from J, the gap between germline ends came to 16 bases. Here the CDR3 reads CASSTCYGRISYEQYF. CDR3 DNA: TGTGCCAGTAGTACATGCTACGGACGGATCTCCTACGAGCAGTACTTC.

This clone was recorded once. This chain links TRBV10-1 with TRBJ1-2; D is perhaps TRBD1 (5 bases). CDR1 WNHNN and CDR2 SYGVQD come from the germline V gene (reference sequence). This CDR3 contains 12 residues. Trimming stripped 8 bases from V and 4 bases from J, with 11 bases between. For the CDR3, the DNA is TGCGCCAGCGAGTCAGGGTCCTATGGCTACACCTTC. The encoded protein is CASESGSYGYTF.

This chain links TRBV27 with TRBJ1-5; TRBD1 is a possible D gene (5 bases). The V gene's germline CDR1 is MNHEY and CDR2 SMNVEV (reference sequence). The ends were cut back, 3 bases at V and 4 bases at J, with 7 bases in the middle. The CDR3 is 13 residues long. For the CDR3, the DNA is TGTGCCAGCAGTTTTCGGGGGAATCAGCCCCAGCATTTT. Amino acid sequence: CASSFRGNQPQHF.

The chain uses TRBV19 and TRBJ1-2, with D tentatively TRBD1 (5 bases). The V and J ends lost 7 bases and 5 bases respectively, with 14 bases between them. The CDR3 runs 13 residues. Germline V lookup: CDR1 LNHDA, CDR2 SQIVND (reference sequence). The CDR3: CASTSDTTYGYTF. CDR3 nucleotide sequence: TGTGCCAGTACCTCGGACACAACGTATGGCTACACCTTC.

This clone is medium-sized within its sample. V usage is TRBV5-1 and J usage is TRBJ1-6, with D tentatively TRBD1 (6 bases). With 0 bases removed from V and 9 bases from J, the gap between germline ends came to 13 bases. There are 15 residues in the CDR3. CDR1 is SGHRS, CDR2 YFSETQ, per germline. The CDR3 bases are TGCGCCAGCAGCTTGGTTGGGGGCGGTGGTTCACCCCTCCACTTT. Encoded protein: CASSLVGGGGSPLHF.

The chain links TRBV6-1 to TRBJ1-2; maybe TRBD1 (6 bases). Germline V gene data show CDR1 as MNHNS and CDR2 as SASEGT. The ends were cut back, 4 bases at V and 1 base at J, with 16 bases in the middle. The CDR3 is 16 amino acids. CDR3: CASSGQVSRVNYGYTF. CDR3 in DNA: TGTGCCAGCAGTGGACAGGTTAGCCGGGTTAACTATGGCTACACCTTC.